The rows below give T cell receptor beta chains drawn from one sample of a study of cytomegalovirus exposure and HLA in healthy donors. The assay was immunoSEQ multiplex PCR, and TCRdb's table has in-frame clones only and misses some. The sample yields about 160,000 clones, roughly 80% seen once. The material sequenced was PBMCs. These receptors were taken from a woman in her twenties or thirties in good health and CMV-seropositive. Each CDR3 is given with its conserved first and last residue. D genes are given only for firm matches.

cdr3_aa,cdr3_nt,v_call,d_call,j_call
CASSFRTSGVPSSYEQYF,TGCGCCAGCAGCTTCCGGACTAGCGGGGTCCCGTCCTCCTACGAGCAGTACTTC,TRBV5-1,TRBD2,TRBJ2-7
CASSPGQVSGNTIYF,TGTGCCAGCTCACCAGGGCAGGTCTCTGGAAACACCATATATTTT,TRBV18,.,TRBJ1-3
CASSVGAGAWETQYF,TGTGCCAGCAGCGTAGGTGCGGGGGCGTGGGAGACCCAGTACTTC,TRBV9,.,TRBJ2-5
CASSLGVRSATNEKLFF,TGCGCCAGCAGCTTGGGAGTGAGGTCAGCAACTAATGAAAAACTGTTTTTT,TRBV5-1,.,TRBJ1-4
CASSQPDRAGNTIYF,TGCGCCAGCAGTCAACCGGACAGGGCCGGAAACACCATATATTTT,TRBV23-1,TRBD1,TRBJ1-3
CASSFRQDTEAFF,TGTGCCAGCAGTTTCAGACAGGACACTGAAGCTTTCTTT,TRBV6-6,.,TRBJ1-1
CASKVRGNTEAFF,TGTGCCAGTAAAGTCAGGGGAAACACTGAAGCTTTCTTT,TRBV19,.,TRBJ1-1
CATSSPNQPQHF,TGTGCCACCAGCAGCCCTAATCAGCCCCAGCATTTT,TRBV15,.,TRBJ1-5
CASSTPRQGAYEQYF,TGTGCCAGCAGCACTCCCCGACAGGGCGCCTACGAGCAGTACTTC,TRBV11-2,TRBD1,TRBJ2-7
CASSPPPPSSSYNEQFF,TGTGCCAGCAGTCCACCTCCCCCGTCTAGCTCCTACAATGAGCAGTTCTTC,TRBV27,.,TRBJ2-1
CATSIRTGNTVYGYTF,TGTGCCACCAGCATACGGACAGGGAATACCGTATATGGCTACACCTTC,TRBV15,TRBD1,TRBJ1-2
CASSSNAPEWKLFF,TGTGCCAGCAGCTCGAATGCACCTGAGTGGAAACTGTTTTTT,TRBV11-2,.,TRBJ1-4
CASSDGRGPYNEQFF,TGTGCCAGCAGTGACGGCAGGGGACCCTACAATGAGCAGTTCTTC,TRBV6-1,.,TRBJ2-1
CASSPQQLYEQYF,TGTGCCAGCAGCCCTCAACAGCTCTACGAGCAGTACTTC,TRBV7-2,.,TRBJ2-7
CASSYRPGDEQYF,TGTGCCAGCAGCTACAGGCCGGGGGACGAGCAGTACTTC,TRBV4-2,.,TRBJ2-7
CASGGSREKLFF,TGTGCCAGCGGGGGGTCTCGGGAAAAACTGTTTTTT,TRBV6-1,.,TRBJ1-4